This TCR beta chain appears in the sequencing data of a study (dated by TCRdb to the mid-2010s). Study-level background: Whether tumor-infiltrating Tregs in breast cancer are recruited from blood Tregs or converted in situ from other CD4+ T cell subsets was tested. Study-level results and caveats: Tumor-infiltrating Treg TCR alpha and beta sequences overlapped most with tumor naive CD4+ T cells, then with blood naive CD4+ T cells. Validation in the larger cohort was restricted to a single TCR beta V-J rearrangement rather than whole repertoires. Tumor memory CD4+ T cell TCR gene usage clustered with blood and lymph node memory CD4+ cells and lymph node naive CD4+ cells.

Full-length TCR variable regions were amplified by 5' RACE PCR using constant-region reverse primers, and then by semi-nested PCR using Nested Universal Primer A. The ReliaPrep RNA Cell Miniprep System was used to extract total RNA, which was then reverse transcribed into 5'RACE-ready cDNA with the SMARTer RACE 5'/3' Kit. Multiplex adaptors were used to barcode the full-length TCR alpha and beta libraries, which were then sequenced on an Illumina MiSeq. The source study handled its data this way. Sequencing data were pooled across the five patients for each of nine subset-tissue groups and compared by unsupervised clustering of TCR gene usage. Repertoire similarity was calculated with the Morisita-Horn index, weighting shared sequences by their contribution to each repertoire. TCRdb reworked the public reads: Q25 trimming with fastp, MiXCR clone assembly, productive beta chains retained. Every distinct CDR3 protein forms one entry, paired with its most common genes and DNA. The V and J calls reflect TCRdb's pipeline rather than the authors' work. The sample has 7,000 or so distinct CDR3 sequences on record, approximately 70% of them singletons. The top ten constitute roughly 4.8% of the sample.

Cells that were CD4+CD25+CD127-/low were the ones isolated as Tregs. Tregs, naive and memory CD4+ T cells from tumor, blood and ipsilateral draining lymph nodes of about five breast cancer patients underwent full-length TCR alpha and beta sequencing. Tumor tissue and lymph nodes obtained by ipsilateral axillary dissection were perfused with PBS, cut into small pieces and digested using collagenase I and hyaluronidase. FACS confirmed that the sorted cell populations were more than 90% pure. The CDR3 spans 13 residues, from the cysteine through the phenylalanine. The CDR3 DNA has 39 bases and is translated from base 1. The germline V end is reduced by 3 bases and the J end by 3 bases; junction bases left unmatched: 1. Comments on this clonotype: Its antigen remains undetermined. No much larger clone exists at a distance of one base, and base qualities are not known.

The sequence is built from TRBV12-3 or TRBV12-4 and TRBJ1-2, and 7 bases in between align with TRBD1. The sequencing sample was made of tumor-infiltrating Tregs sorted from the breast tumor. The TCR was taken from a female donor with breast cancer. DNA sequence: TGTGCCAGCAGTTTGGGACAGCACTATGGCTACACCTTC. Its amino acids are CASSLGQHYGYTF.